The 28 T cell receptor beta chains below all came from one sample that was sequenced in a study of blood T cell repertoires in COVID-19. TCRdb's copy holds only in-frame clones and misses some; the assay was immunoSEQ multiplex PCR. The table shows more than 70,000 clones, with 75% to 90% occurring only once. The sample was peripheral blood. The receptor set was obtained from a man in his fifties or sixties with acute or convalescent COVID-19.

The chain couples TRBV19 to TRBJ1-4; D unclear. Germline CDR1 reads LNHDA; CDR2 reads SQIVND (reference sequence). The CDR3 covers 13 residues. V was pared by 4 bases and J by 5 bases, with 8 bases between. Here the CDR3 reads CASSRGSNEKLFF. The DNA of the CDR3 is TGTGCCAGTAGTAGAGGGTCAAATGAAAAACTGTTTTTT.

The gene calls are TRBV27 and TRBJ2-7, with 10 bases aligning to TRBD2. The V gene end was trimmed by 6 bases and the J gene end by 4 bases; junction bases not matched to a gene: 9. The V gene's germline CDR1 is MNHEY and CDR2 SMNVEV (reference sequence). This CDR3 is 15 amino acids long. The CDR3 sequence is CASRLAGVGAYEQYF. As DNA, the CDR3 is TGTGCCAGCAGGCTAGCGGGAGTCGGCGCGTACGAGCAGTACTTC.

This clone has a single count. The genes are TRBV19 and TRBJ1-5; 7 bases agree with TRBD1. CDR1 and CDR2 (germline): LNHDA, SQIVND (reference sequence). J was trimmed by 6 bases and V by 4 bases; bases with no gene match: 6. The length of the CDR3 is 14 residues. CDR3 sequence: CASSRQGLRQPQHF. The CDR3 coding sequence is TGTGCCAGTAGTAGACAGGGTTTACGTCAGCCCCAGCATTTT.

The chain carries TRBV5-1 and TRBJ2-7; D is uncertain. CDR3 length: 15 residues. CDR1 and CDR2 from the germline V gene are SGHRS and YFSETQ. The V end was cut by 0 bases, the J end by 0 bases, with 10 bases between. The CDR3 here is CASSLAAVYSYEQYF. CDR3 sequence (DNA): TGCGCCAGCAGCTTGGCGGCGGTCTACTCCTACGAGCAGTACTTC.

The rearrangement uses TRBV9 and TRBJ2-7; unclear D gene. Germline loops: CDR1 SGDLS, CDR2 YYNGEE. V was pared by 4 bases and J by 3 bases, with 14 bases between. The CDR3 runs to 14 residues. CDR3 DNA sequence: TGTGCCAGCAGCCCTCTGGGCACCAACTACGAGCAGTACTTC. This gives the protein CASSPLGTNYEQYF.

The V and J genes are TRBV10-3 and TRBJ1-2; 7 bases fit TRBD1. Looked up from germline, CDR1 is ENHRY and CDR2 is SYGVKD. This CDR3 has 13 residues. The ends lost 7 bases at V and 4 bases at J; junction bases unmatched: 6. The CDR3 reads CAITPRDSYGYTF. In DNA form, the CDR3 reads TGTGCCATCACTCCCCGGGACAGCTATGGCTACACCTTC.

The table lists this clone with a count of one. The chain uses TRBV5-1 and TRBJ2-3, with a possible D match to TRBD2 (6 bases). Germline V gives CDR1 SGHRS, CDR2 YFSETQ. Trimming pared 4 bases from V and 1 base from J, leaving 16 bases between. The CDR3 is 16 residues long. The CDR3 DNA sequence: TGCGCCAGCAGCACACTAGCCCGGCCCGGCACAGATACGCAGTATTTT. Translated, it gives CASSTLARPGTDTQYF.

The chain couples TRBV5-6 to TRBJ2-3, with 8 nucleotides matching TRBD1. Trimming removed 2 bases from V and 2 bases from J; junction bases left unmatched: 7. Germline V gene lookup returns CDR1 SGHDT and CDR2 YYEEEE. The CDR3 is 16 amino acids. This chain's CDR3 is CASSLTGQGPTDTQYF. Here the CDR3 DNA reads TGTGCCAGCAGCTTAACTGGACAGGGCCCCACAGATACGCAGTATTTT.

The gene calls are TRBV6-5 and TRBJ2-3; 10 bases agree with TRBD1. Germline V CDR1 and CDR2: MNHEY, SVGAGI. V was clipped by 5 bases and J by 3 bases; unmatched bases: 5. This CDR3 has 15 amino acids. CDR3 bases: TGTGCCAGCAGTACCCGGGACAGGGGAACAGATACGCAGTATTTT. Translation: CASSTRDRGTDTQYF.

The chain employs TRBV23-1 and TRBJ1-1, with D unresolved. TRBV23-1 falls under the ORF class, with uncertain function. V shed 0 bases and J shed 1 base, with 21 bases lying between them. This CDR3 is 19 amino acids long. The CDR3, as DNA: TGCGCCAGCAGTCAATCTGTTACTATGTTTGGTGGCGGGAACACTGAAGCTTTCTTT. Protein product: CASSQSVTMFGGGNTEAFF.

This chain joins TRBV3-1 (or the pseudogene TRBV3-2) and TRBJ2-7, with D tentatively TRBD1 (6 bases). Germline V gives CDR1 LGHDT, CDR2 YNNKEL (reference sequence). CDR3 size: 14 residues. The ends were cut back, 4 bases at V and 3 bases at J, with 13 bases in the middle. CDR3 region: CASSRSGQSYEQYF. The CDR3 region has the DNA TGTGCCAGCAGCCGTTCGGGACAAAGCTACGAGCAGTACTTC.

The J gene is TRBJ2-1, the V gene TRBV7-2, with TRBD2 identical over 11 bases. The germline V gene encodes CDR1 SGHTA and CDR2 FQGNSA. Unmatched junction bases numbered 0, after V lost 1 base and J lost 4 bases. The length of the CDR3 is 15 residues. CDR3: CASSLVAGGYNEQFF. CDR3 in DNA: TGTGCCAGCAGCTTAGTAGCGGGGGGGTACAATGAGCAGTTCTTC.

This chain joins TRBV9 and TRBJ1-6; D gene unclear. The CDR3 spans 13 residues. V was shortened by 2 bases and J by 10 bases, with 10 bases between the two germline ends. Looked up from germline, CDR1 is SGDLS and CDR2 is YYNGEE. The CDR3, as DNA: TGTGCCAGCAGCGTCTCCGGGGAGTCACCCCTCCACTTT. Its protein product is CASSVSGESPLHF.

This clone was observed a single time. The chain employs TRBV9 and TRBJ2-5, with 8 bases that match TRBD2. CDR3 length equals 16 residues. Germline lookup yields CDR1 SGDLS and CDR2 YYNGEE. The ends lost 3 bases at V and 3 bases at J; junction bases unmatched: 10. The CDR3: CASSDGPGTRKETQYF. The CDR3 DNA reads TGTGCCAGCAGCGATGGCCCCGGGACTAGAAAAGAGACCCAGTACTTC.

This clone was observed a single time. The V call is TRBV5-1, the J call TRBJ2-2; 9 nucleotides align to TRBD2. In germline, CDR1 is SGHRS, CDR2 YFSETQ. This CDR3 spans 16 amino acids. J gave up 4 bases and V 6 bases, and 10 bases lay outside the gene matches. The CDR3 reads CASNGLAGIGTGELFF. The CDR3 region has the DNA TGCGCCAGCAATGGCCTAGCGGGAATTGGCACCGGGGAGCTGTTTTTT.

This chain joins TRBV2 and TRBJ1-1; D unclear. Trimming pared 7 bases from V and 4 bases from J, leaving 10 bases between. The germline V gene encodes CDR1 SNHLY and CDR2 FYNNEI. CDR3 size: 12 residues. This chain's CDR3 is CASNRGSTEAFF. The DNA for the CDR3 is TGTGCCAGCAATCGGGGTAGCACTGAAGCTTTCTTT.

V and J are TRBV5-1 and TRBJ2-2, with 9 bases identical to TRBD1. After removal of 0 bases from V and 8 bases from J, the junction contained 8 bases not matched to a gene. In germline, CDR1 is SGHRS, CDR2 YFSETQ. CDR3 length equals 16 residues. The CDR3 reads CASSLDGTGGSGELFF. CDR3 coding DNA: TGCGCCAGCAGCTTGGACGGAACAGGGGGCTCGGGGGAGCTGTTTTTT.

This rearrangement joins TRBV5-4 to TRBJ2-3; 11 nucleotides agree with TRBD2. Germline lookup yields CDR1 SGHNT and CDR2 YYREEE (reference sequence). The CDR3 totals 16 residues. Trimming cost V 1 base and J 4 bases; bases outside gene matches: 5. In DNA, the CDR3 is TGTGCCAGCAGCTTGTTAGCGGGGGGGCCCGCAGATACGCAGTATTTT. Residues: CASSLLAGGPADTQYF.

CDR3 sequence: CASKITDTNYNEQFF. For the CDR3, the DNA is TGTGCCAGCAAGATTACAGATACAAACTACAATGAGCAGTTCTTC. The J gene is TRBJ2-1, the V gene TRBV2; D not resolved. With 7 bases removed from V and 3 bases from J, the gap between germline ends came to 16 bases. The CDR3 sequence is 15 residues long. The germline gives CDR1 SNHLY, CDR2 FYNNEI.

V usage is TRBV5-1 and J usage is TRBJ1-6; TRBD1 matches at 9 bases. CDR1 and CDR2 from the germline V gene are SGHRS and YFSETQ. The CDR3 runs to 15 residues. J gave up 7 bases and V 3 bases, and 5 bases lay outside the gene matches. CDR3 coding DNA: TGCGCCAGCAGCTCCCTGGGGACAGGGAATTCACCCCTCCACTTT. This encodes CASSSLGTGNSPLHF.

The genes are TRBV7-2 and TRBJ1-5; D perhaps matches TRBD1 (6 bases). Trimming took 3 bases from V and 7 from J, leaving 10 bases between them. Germline-derived CDR1 and CDR2 are SGHTA and FQGNSA. This CDR3 is 13 amino acids long. The CDR3 DNA sequence: TGTGCCAGCAGCTTGCGACAGGCCCAGCCCCAGCATTTT. It specifies CASSLRQAQPQHF.

The chain joins TRBV5-1 to TRBJ1-3; no reliable D call. Per germline, CDR1 SGHRS and CDR2 YFSETQ. Between the trimmed V and J ends, which lost 6 bases and 0 bases, there was a span of 22 bases. CDR3 size: 18 residues. CDR3 amino acids: CASTPTVAGSNSGNTIYF. The CDR3 bases are TGCGCCAGCACCCCTACCGTGGCAGGCTCCAACTCTGGAAACACCATATATTTT.

This clone has just one count. J is TRBJ1-3 and V is TRBV18; maybe TRBD1 (5 bases). Germline V CDR1 and CDR2: KGHSH, LQKENI. The V and J ends lost 3 bases and 2 bases respectively, with 8 bases between them. This CDR3 is built from 14 residues. CDR3 nucleotide sequence: TGTGCCAGCTCACCGACAGTCGCTGGAAACACCATATATTTT. The encoded protein is CASSPTVAGNTIYF. Based on the CDR3 plus reference TRBV18 and TRBJ1-3, the full variable domain is NAGVMQNPRHLVRRRGQEARLRCSPMKGHSHVYWYRQLPEEGLKFMVYLQKENIIDESGMPKERFSAEFPKEGPSILRIQQVVRGDSAAYFCASSPTVAGNTIYFGEGSWLTVV.

V gene TRBV4-1 combines with J gene TRBJ2-4; 7 bases match TRBD1. The CDR3 has 17 amino acids. Germline-derived CDR1 and CDR2 are MGHRA and YSYEKL. With 3 bases clipped from V and 0 bases from J, the junction kept 8 bases outside the gene matches. The DNA for the CDR3 is TGCGCCAGCAGCCACCGGGACAGTAGGCTAGCCAAAAACATTCAGTACTTC. It specifies CASSHRDSRLAKNIQYF.

V usage is TRBV4-1 and J usage is TRBJ2-3; D is ambiguous. Looked up from germline, CDR1 is MGHRA and CDR2 is YSYEKL. CDR3 length: 13 residues. V lost 0 bases to trimming and J lost 6 bases, with 7 bases between them. The CDR3 is CASSQEPQDTQYF. The CDR3, as DNA: TGCGCCAGCAGCCAAGAACCCCAGGATACGCAGTATTTT.

The chain recombines TRBV2 with TRBJ1-1; 8 positions agree with TRBD1. The length of the CDR3 is 14 residues. Germline V gene data show CDR1 as SNHLY and CDR2 as FYNNEI. V lost 0 bases, J lost 8 bases, and 5 bases stayed unmatched. Written as DNA, the CDR3 is TGTGCCAGCAGTGAAGCTGCAGGGGGCGGGGAAGCTTTCTTT. This encodes CASSEAAGGGEAFF.

The chain links TRBV19 to TRBJ1-2, with D possibly TRBD1 on 5 matching bases. CDR1 and CDR2 (germline): LNHDA, SQIVND (reference sequence). Trimming took off 8 bases at V and 6 bases at J, with 16 bases between the two ends. CDR3 length equals 13 residues. CDR3 sequence reads: CASSQRGTNGYTF. CDR3 nucleotide sequence: TGTGCCAGTTCCCAACGCGGGACGAATGGCTACACCTTC.

The chain employs TRBV6-6 and TRBJ1-3; 9 bases are shared with TRBD1. The CDR3 runs to 16 residues. Germline trimming cut 2 bases from V and 3 bases from J; bases unmatched to any gene: 5. Germline V gene data show CDR1 as MNHNY and CDR2 as SVGAGI (reference sequence). CDR3 bases: TGTGCCAGCAGTTACAATCCGGGACAGGGTGGAAACACCATATATTTT. Residues: CASSYNPGQGGNTIYF.